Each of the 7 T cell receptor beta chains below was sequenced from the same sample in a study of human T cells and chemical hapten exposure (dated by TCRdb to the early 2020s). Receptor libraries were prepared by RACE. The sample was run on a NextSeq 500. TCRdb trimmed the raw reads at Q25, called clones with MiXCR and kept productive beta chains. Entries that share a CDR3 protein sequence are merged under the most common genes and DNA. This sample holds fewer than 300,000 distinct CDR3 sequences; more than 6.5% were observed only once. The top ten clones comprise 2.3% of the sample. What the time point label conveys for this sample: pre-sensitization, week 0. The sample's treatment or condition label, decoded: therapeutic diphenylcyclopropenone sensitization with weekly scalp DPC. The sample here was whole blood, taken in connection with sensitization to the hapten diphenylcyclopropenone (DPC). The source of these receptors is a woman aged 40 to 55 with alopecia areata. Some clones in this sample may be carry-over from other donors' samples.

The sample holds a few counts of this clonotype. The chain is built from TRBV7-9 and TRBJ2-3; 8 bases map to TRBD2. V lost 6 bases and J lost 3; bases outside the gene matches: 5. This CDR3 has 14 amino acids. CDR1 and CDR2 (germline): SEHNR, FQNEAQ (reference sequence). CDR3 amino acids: CASSEAGGTDTQYF. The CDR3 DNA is TGTGCCAGCAGTGAGGCGGGAGGAACAGATACGCAGTATTTT.

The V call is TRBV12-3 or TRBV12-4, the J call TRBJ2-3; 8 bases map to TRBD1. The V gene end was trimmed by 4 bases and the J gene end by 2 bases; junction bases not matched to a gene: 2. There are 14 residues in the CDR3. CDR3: CASSWTGTTDTQYF. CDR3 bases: TGTGCCAGCAGTTGGACAGGGACCACAGATACGCAGTATTTT.

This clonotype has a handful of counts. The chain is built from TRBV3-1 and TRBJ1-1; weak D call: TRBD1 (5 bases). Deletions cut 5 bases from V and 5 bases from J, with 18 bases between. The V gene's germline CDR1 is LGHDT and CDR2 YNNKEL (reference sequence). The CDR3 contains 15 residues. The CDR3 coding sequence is TGTGCCAGCAGCTCAAGTTCGGGGCGGGCGACTGAAGCTTTCTTT. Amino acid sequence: CASSSSSGRATEAFF.

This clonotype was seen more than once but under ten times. Here the CDR3 DNA reads TGTGCCAGCAGTTACTCCAGAGGAAACACCATATATTTT. Encoded protein: CASSYSRGNTIYF. The chain links TRBV6-5 to TRBJ1-3; D call uncertain. The V and J ends lost 0 bases and 4 bases respectively, with 4 bases between them. Germline V CDR1 and CDR2: MNHEY, SVGAGI. This CDR3 has 13 amino acids.

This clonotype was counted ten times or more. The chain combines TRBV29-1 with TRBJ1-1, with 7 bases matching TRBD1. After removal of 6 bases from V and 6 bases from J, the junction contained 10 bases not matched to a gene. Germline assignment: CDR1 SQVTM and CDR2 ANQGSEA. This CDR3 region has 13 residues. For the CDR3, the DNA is TGCAGCGTAGCAGGGGGTTTGGTCGCTGAAGCTTTCTTT. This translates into CSVAGGLVAEAFF. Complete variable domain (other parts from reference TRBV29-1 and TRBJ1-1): SAVISQKPSRDICQRGTSLTIQCQVDSQVTMMFWYRQQPGQSLTLIATANQGSEATYESGFVIDKFPISRPNLTFSTLTVSNMSPEDSSIYLCSVAGGLVAEAFFGQGTRLTVV.

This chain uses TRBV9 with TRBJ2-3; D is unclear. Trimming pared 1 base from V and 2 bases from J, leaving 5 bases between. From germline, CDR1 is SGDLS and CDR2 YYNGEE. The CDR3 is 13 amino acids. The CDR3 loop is CASSVNPTDTQYF. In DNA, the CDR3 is TGTGCCAGCAGCGTAAACCCCACAGATACGCAGTATTTT.

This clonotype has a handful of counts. CDR3 protein: CASSLRSGGRTYEQYF. As DNA, the CDR3 is TGTGCCAGCAGTTTAAGGTCGGGCGGGAGGACCTACGAGCAGTACTTC. V and J are TRBV28 and TRBJ2-7; 8 bases match TRBD2. V was clipped by 2 bases and J by 2 bases; unmatched bases: 8. Germline assignment: CDR1 MDHEN and CDR2 SYDVKM. The CDR3 covers 16 residues.